This T cell receptor beta chain comes out of a study of T cell responses to AZD1222 COVID-19 vaccine. Regarding the study as a whole: Unmutated variant regions reportedly attract nearly half of all spike-specific TCRs.

Using immunoSEQ multiplex PCR, the repertoire was profiled, and TCRdb retains in-frame clones only, with some absent. Of about 48,000 clones in the sample, approximately 90% were seen once. Concerning this clone itself: Its specificity is not known.

The specimen comprised peripheral blood, sampled 28 days after the second AZD1222 dose. The receptor's source is an adult who received the AZD1222 COVID-19 vaccine.

The DNA for the CDR3 is TGCGCCAGCAGCTTGGTATTGCTTGGAGAAGAGACCCAGTACTTC. Its translation: CASSLVLLGEETQYF. The V call is TRBV5-1, the J call TRBJ2-5; D gene uncertain. Germline values: CDR1 SGHRS, CDR2 YFSETQ. The CDR3 runs 15 residues. With 0 bases removed from V and 3 bases from J, the gap between germline ends came to 12 bases.